Here is one TCR beta chain with its context. Its antigen is not identified. The V gene lost 1 base and the J gene lost 4 bases, with 11 bases spanning the gap. This CDR3 comprises 15 residues. The V gene's germline CDR1 is SGHNT and CDR2 YYREEE (reference sequence). This record belongs to a study of cytomegalovirus exposure and HLA in healthy donors. Study overall: An early data release held around 80 million unique TCRs from HLA-typed donors. Study-wide results and caveats: HLA alleles showed associations with 15,000 to 20,000 TCR beta sequences in a later analysis, at a 0.05 false discovery rate.

PCR involved 60 Vbeta and 13 Jbeta primers. TCRdb keeps only in-frame clones here, not all; method: immunoSEQ multiplex PCR. The sample yields roughly 240,000 clones, roughly 78% seen once. The rearrangement links TRBV5-4 to TRBJ1-4; perhaps TRBD1 as D (5 bases). The sequencing input was PBMCs. This receptor was obtained from a boy younger than 18 in good health and CMV-seronegative. CDR3 nucleotide sequence: TGTGCCAGCAGCTTGAACAGGCCTGTTAATGAAAAACTGTTTTTT. Its translation is CASSLNRPVNEKLFF. Based on the CDR3 plus reference TRBV5-4 and TRBJ1-4, the full variable domain is ETGVTQSPTHLIKTRGQQVTLRCSSQSGHNTVSWYQQALGQGPQFIFQYYREEENGRGNFPPRFSGLQFPNYSSELNVNALELDDSALYLCASSLNRPVNEKLFFGSGTQLSVL.